The 22 T cell receptor beta chains presented below share a single source sample, sequenced in a study of circulating CD8 cells and anti-PD-1 response in melanoma. TCR libraries were prepared from 15 ng of total RNA with the QIAseq Immune Repertoire TCR panel. TCRdb redid the calling of the reads with MiXCR, one entry per CDR3 protein. The sample lists fewer than 2,000 distinct CDR3 sequences; under 8% were seen once. Live CD3+CD8+TCRalphabeta+ cells were sorted into four subsets by PD-1 and/or TIGIT. Sequenced material: CD8+ T cells from PBMCs, taken at baseline or after one month of anti-PD-1 therapy (not recorded which). The origin of the receptors is a human donor with melanoma.

By sample share, this clonotype is medium-sized (0.01 to 0.1%). This chain connects TRBV19 to TRBJ1-5; no firm D call. CDR1 and CDR2 (germline): LNHDA, SQIVND (reference sequence). The CDR3 contains 14 residues. Trimming removed 2 bases from V and 5 bases from J, with 10 bases in between. The CDR3 loop reads CASSIFWLDQPQHF. The CDR3, as DNA: TGTGCCAGTAGTATATTCTGGTTGGATCAGCCCCAGCATTTT.

This clonotype has just a few counts. The CDR3 DNA follows: TGCAGTGCTACCCCCGACAGGGGCTATACCTACGAGCAGTACTTC. Translation: CSATPDRGYTYEQYF. The chain has TRBV20-1 and TRBJ2-7, with 8 bases aligning to TRBD1. From germline, CDR1 is DFQATT and CDR2 SNEGSKA (reference sequence). The CDR3 is 15 amino acids. V was pared by 4 bases and J by 2 bases, with 10 bases of the junction left unmatched.

The V and J genes are TRBV12-3 or TRBV12-4 and TRBJ2-5, with 11 bases lining up with TRBD2. With V trimmed by 5 bases and J by 5 bases, 7 bases remained unmatched. The CDR3 covers 15 residues. The CDR3: CASSNPLAGDETQYF. The CDR3 nucleotides read TGTGCCAGCAGTAACCCACTAGCGGGGGACGAGACCCAGTACTTC.

By share of the sample, this clonotype is large. J is TRBJ2-7 and V is TRBV19; 9 nucleotides line up with TRBD1. This CDR3 spans 14 amino acids. Germline CDR1 and CDR2: LNHDA and SQIVND (reference sequence). Trimming cost V 5 bases and J 2 bases; bases outside gene matches: 4. Written as DNA, the CDR3 is TGTGCCAGTAGTGGAACAGGGGGCGCCTACGAGCAGTACTTC. Protein product: CASSGTGGAYEQYF.

By its share, this clonotype is medium-sized. The J gene is TRBJ2-7, the V gene TRBV4-1; TRBD1 aligns across 8 bases. V gave up 1 base and J gave up 7 bases; unmatched junction bases: 6. This CDR3 has 14 amino acids. Germline CDR1 MGHRA, CDR2 YSYEKL. The CDR3, as DNA: TGCGCCAGCAGCCAAGCGCAGGGGGCGGGGGAGCAGTACTTC. Translation gives CASSQAQGAGEQYF.

Turning to this clonotype: Mismatch with germline at one junction end may stem from a read error. This sequence joins TRBV19 and TRBJ2-1, with TRBD1 matching over 9 bases. The CDR3 is 16 amino acids. The germline gives CDR1 LNHDA, CDR2 SQIVND (reference sequence). This CDR3 reads CASSSPDRGSEGEQLF. In DNA form, the CDR3 reads TGTGCCAGTAGTTCCCCCGACAGGGGGTCGGAGGGTGAGCAGCTCTTC.

This clonotype was found a few times. CDR3 amino acids: CASSPLTGGEDEQYF. The CDR3 bases are TGTGCCAGTAGTCCCTTGACAGGGGGCGAGGACGAGCAGTACTTC. The J gene is TRBJ2-7, the V gene TRBV19, with 10 positions matching TRBD1. Germline assignment: CDR1 LNHDA and CDR2 SQIVND (reference sequence). Unmatched junction bases numbered 9, after V lost 5 bases and J lost 5 bases. The CDR3 length is 15 residues.

This clonotype is medium-sized in the sample. The chain combines TRBV9 with TRBJ1-6; 8 positions match TRBD1. Germline CDR1 SGDLS, CDR2 YYNGEE. The CDR3 covers 15 residues. The trim removed 3 bases at V and 7 bases at J, leaving 6 bases unmatched. The CDR3 sequence is CASSATGTGNSPLHF. CDR3 in DNA: TGTGCCAGCAGCGCTACCGGGACAGGAAATTCACCCCTCCACTTT.

The rearrangement joins TRBV7-3 to TRBJ2-1, with D perhaps assigned TRBD1 or TRBD2 (5 bases each). V was pared by 3 bases and J by 3 bases, with 12 bases between. Germline V lookup: CDR1 SGHTA, CDR2 FQGTGA. CDR3 length: 15 amino acids. The CDR3: CASSFEGTVYNEQFF. CDR3 bases: TGTGCCAGCAGCTTTGAGGGGACCGTCTACAATGAGCAGTTCTTC.

This clonotype is medium-sized. The chain uses TRBV19 and TRBJ2-1; TRBD2 is a possible D gene (5 bases). The V end was cut by 1 base, the J end by 7 bases, with 11 bases between. CDR3 length: 14 residues. The V gene's germline CDR1 is LNHDA and CDR2 SQIVND (reference sequence). The CDR3 sequence: CASSIVEGLNEQFF. Here the CDR3 DNA reads TGTGCCAGTAGTATAGTTGAGGGTTTGAATGAGCAGTTCTTC.

By its share, this clonotype is medium-sized. The chain recombines TRBV12-3 or TRBV12-4 with TRBJ2-7; D ambiguous. V dropped 7 bases and J dropped 2 bases, with 18 bases sitting between them. The CDR3 is 15 amino acids. The CDR3 here is CASTSPGIGPYEQYF. The CDR3 DNA is TGTGCCAGCACCTCCCCCGGTATAGGGCCCTACGAGCAGTACTTC.

By sample fraction, this clonotype is large. This chain's CDR3 is CASDGLEGTQYF. CDR3 bases: TGTGCCAGCGATGGACTAGAGGGGACCCAGTACTTC. The rearrangement uses TRBV5-5 and TRBJ2-5; 7 nucleotides match TRBD2. The CDR3 length is 12 residues. With V trimmed by 7 bases and J by 7 bases, 7 bases remained unmatched. Germline lookup yields CDR1 SGHKS and CDR2 YYEKEE (reference sequence).

This clonotype is labeled medium-sized. The genes are TRBV2 and TRBJ2-1; 8 bases align to TRBD2. Germline CDR1 reads SNHLY; CDR2 reads FYNNEI. This CDR3 is built from 13 residues. The V segment lost 6 bases and the J segment 6 bases; nucleotides outside the gene matches: 4. CDR3: CASRGLASNEQFF. In nucleotides, the CDR3 is TGTGCCAGCAGAGGACTAGCAAGCAATGAGCAGTTCTTC.

With regard to this clonotype: At one end the junction does not follow the germline gene, possibly because of a read error. The chain recombines TRBV9 with TRBJ2-3; 7 bases match TRBD2. The length of the CDR3 is 16 residues. CDR1 is SGDLS and CDR2 is YYNGEE in the germline V gene. The chain's CDR3 is CASSRTGREGTDMQYF. The CDR3 DNA reads as TGTGCCAGCAGCCGGACTGGGAGGGAGGGCACAGATATGCAGTATTTT. Supplemented by reference TRBV9 and TRBJ2-3, the full variable domain reads DSGVTQTPKHLITATGQRVTLRCSPRSGDLSVYWYQQSLDQGLQFLIQYYNGEERAKGNILERFSAQQFPDLHSELNLSSLELGDSALYFCASSRTGREGTDMQYFGPGTRLTVL.

In this sample, this clonotype is medium-sized. The V and J genes are TRBV29-1 and TRBJ2-7; no clear D. V was cut by 4 bases and J by 3 bases, with 7 bases left in between. The CDR3 length is 11 residues. Germline V lookup: CDR1 SQVTM, CDR2 ANQGSEA. CDR3 sequence reads: CSVGSSYEQYF. The DNA for the CDR3 is TGCAGCGTTGGGAGCAGCTACGAGCAGTACTTC.

This clonotype is labeled as large (0.1 to 1%). The rearrangement uses TRBV29-1 and TRBJ2-7; 7 positions agree with TRBD1. Germline V gene sequence: CDR1 SQVTM, CDR2 ANQGSEA. The V gene end was trimmed by 7 bases and the J gene end by 3 bases; junction bases not matched to a gene: 3. The CDR3 contains 11 residues. The CDR3 here is CSARDSYEQYF. In nucleotides, the CDR3 is TGCAGCGCCCGGGACAGCTACGAGCAGTACTTC.

By share, this clonotype counts as large. The chain links TRBV28 to TRBJ2-7, with D possibly being TRBD2 (6 bases). This CDR3 region has 15 residues. Germline V gene data show CDR1 as MDHEN and CDR2 as SYDVKM. V was cut by 3 bases and J by 1 base, with 13 bases left in between. CDR3 nucleotide sequence: TGTGCCAGCAGTTTGCGGGGCGTCCTATCCTACGAGCAGTACTTC. Translated, it gives CASSLRGVLSYEQYF.

This clonotype has just a few counts. This chain connects TRBV3-1 to TRBJ2-3, with D perhaps TRBD1 (5 bases). Germline CDR1 reads LGHDT; CDR2 reads YNNKEL (reference sequence). Deletions cut 3 bases from V and 1 base from J, with 5 bases between. The CDR3 is made up of 13 amino acids. The CDR3 DNA reads as TGTGCCAGCAGCCAGGGGCGCACAGATACGCAGTATTTT. Translating it yields CASSQGRTDTQYF.

This clonotype was detected a few times. J is TRBJ1-1 and V is TRBV4-1, with D maybe TRBD1 (5 bases). The V end lost 0 bases, the J end lost 6 bases, and 17 bases lay between the germline ends. Germline V gene lookup returns CDR1 MGHRA and CDR2 YSYEKL. CDR3 size: 16 residues. The CDR3 sequence: CASSQDGSREVSEAFF. The DNA of the CDR3 is TGCGCCAGCAGCCAAGATGGAAGCAGGGAGGTTTCTGAAGCTTTCTTT.

This clonotype qualifies as medium-sized. The V gene is TRBV19, the J gene TRBJ2-7, with D tentatively TRBD1 (6 bases). Germline V lookup: CDR1 LNHDA, CDR2 SQIVND (reference sequence). Trimming cost V 5 bases and J 4 bases, with 12 bases left between them. The CDR3 sequence is 13 residues long. The CDR3 here is CASSPPTGYEQYF. The CDR3 DNA reads TGTGCCAGTAGTCCTCCAACAGGGTACGAGCAGTACTTC.

Relative to its sample, this clonotype is medium-sized (0.01 to 0.1%). The genes are TRBV11-2 and TRBJ2-3; D unresolved. There are 11 residues in the CDR3. Germline loops: CDR1 SGHAT, CDR2 FQNNGV. V shed 5 bases and J shed 14 bases, with 14 bases lying between them. The CDR3 is CASSQDPLLYF. The CDR3 coding sequence is TGTGCCAGCAGCCAGGATCCTTTGCTGTATTTT.

By sample share, this clonotype is medium-sized. V gene TRBV20-1 combines with J gene TRBJ2-7, with 10 nucleotides matching TRBD2. The V gene end was trimmed by 1 base and the J gene end by 5 bases; junction bases not matched to a gene: 5. The CDR3 covers 14 residues. CDR1 and CDR2 from the germline V gene are DFQATT and SNEGSKA (reference sequence). For the CDR3, the DNA is TGCAGTGCTAGAGGGGGCCTAGCGGGGGACGAGCAGTACTTC. As protein: CSARGGLAGDEQYF.